These T cell receptor beta chains were read from a single sample in a study of monozygotic twins with inflammatory bowel disease. TCRdb reprocessed the 5' RACE reads and keeps a single row for each CDR3 protein, giving no DNA. The listing contains around 40,000 distinct CDR3 sequences. The specimen sequenced was blood. These TCRs come from a human donor with ulcerative colitis or Crohn's disease, or a healthy co-twin of an affected twin (not recorded which). CDR3s include the opening cysteine and the closing phenylalanine or tryptophan.

17	TRBV28	TRBJ2-6	CASSLQGVFSGANVLTF
18	TRBV6-5	TRBJ2-2	CASSYPGLAGLNLLELFF
16	TRBV5-1	TRBJ2-7	CASSLGHQGSPREQYF
16	TRBV7-8	TRBJ2-5	CASSFGTGLSGDTQYF
14	TRBV20-1	TRBJ1-4	CSATGAATNEKLFF
18	TRBV7-8	TRBJ2-7	CASSLIGGSSGSSYEQYF
13	TRBV20-1	TRBJ1-1	CSARDTMNTEAFF
14	TRBV5-1	TRBJ2-3	CASSLVAGVDTQYF
15	TRBV7-2	TRBJ1-1	CASSSSGSPSTRAFF
16	TRBV28	TRBJ2-1	CASSPPRTSGKREQFF
16	TRBV7-9	TRBJ1-1	CASRPDRGGMNTEAFF
15	TRBV5-1	TRBJ1-2	CASSPATGTGSGYTF
15	TRBV7-2	TRBJ1-5	CASTPRGSRDQPQHF
13	TRBV20-1	TRBJ1-2	CSEGGASNYGYTF
16	TRBV7-9	TRBJ2-3	CASSWGAGHSTDTQYF
14	TRBV7-8	TRBJ2-7	CASSLAAGSYEQYF
17	TRBV7-2	TRBJ2-3	CASSSKERAGGRDTQYF
15	TRBV28	TRBJ2-2	CASTNDRANTGELFF
15	TRBV10-3	TRBJ1-2	CAISESTGYNYGYTF
17	TRBV7-2	TRBJ2-2	CASSLSSGTANTGELFF
13	TRBV19	TRBJ2-3	CASTYPGLNTQYF
16	TRBV6-1	TRBJ2-1	CASRGRTSGGADEQFF
13	TRBV3-1	TRBJ2-5	CASSQDALETQYF
15	TRBV9	TRBJ2-1	CASSVGLDAYNEQFF
14	TRBV15	TRBJ2-7	CATSRDLGGYEQYF
11	TRBV27	TRBJ2-7	CASSFGYEQYF
17	TRBV28	TRBJ1-5	CASTPPGQGSSPQPQHF
15	TRBV20-1	TRBJ2-2	CSALAGQGASGELFF
15	TRBV9	TRBJ2-2	CASSVGGTASGELFF
16	TRBV18	TRBJ1-6	CASSPMLGREDSPLHF
15	TRBV2	TRBJ2-5	CASKGLRDYQETQYF
14	TRBV7-2	TRBJ2-4	CASSLDRGVNIQYF
15	TRBV7-2	TRBJ2-5	CASSKPGRTRETQYF
17	TRBV11-2	TRBJ2-3	CASSLDSWTRAPDTQYF
15	TRBV15	TRBJ2-5	CATSREVVSKETQYF
15	TRBV28	TRBJ1-5	CASTRPGVSNQPQHF
14	TRBV10-3	TRBJ2-7	CAIRGTGGAYEQYF
12	TRBV29-1	TRBJ2-1	CSVEVPGSPQFF
18	TRBV20-1	TRBJ2-1	CSARDYGLAGTTYNEQFF
14	TRBV27	TRBJ1-1	CASSFQGGDTEAFF
13	TRBV12-3/TRBV12-4	TRBJ1-6	CASRRDRDSPLHF
15	TRBV7-9	TRBJ2-2	CASSLAGDRTGELFF
12	TRBV4-3	TRBJ2-3	CASSQNTDTHYF
13	TRBV28	TRBJ1-4	CASRPQGYEKLFF
14	TRBV9	TRBJ2-2	CASNDGRNTGELFF
14	TRBV5-1	TRBJ2-7	CASSGWDREYEQYF
15	TRBV18	TRBJ2-5	CASSPLGGQQETQYF
15	TRBV14	TRBJ2-1	CASSPQSLAGNEQFF
14	TRBV12-3/TRBV12-4	TRBJ2-5	CASSPVGGQETQYF
15	TRBV19	TRBJ1-5	CASHTGAPGNQPQHF
14	TRBV5-1	TRBJ2-7	CASSTGTASYEQYF
16	TRBV6-2/TRBV6-3	TRBJ2-2	CASSYIRRTNTGELFF
15	TRBV20-1	TRBJ2-1	CSAWGGAHHGLEQFF
15	TRBV6-5	TRBJ2-7	CASSTPGRSSYEQYF
14	TRBV24-1	TRBJ2-5	CATSDPGQKETQYF
14	TRBV14	TRBJ2-1	CASSRRGLAYEQFF
15	TRBV7-9	TRBJ2-1	CASSKGQSSYNEQFF
16	TRBV9	TRBJ2-2	CASSATGTGGTGELFF
17	TRBV7-2	TRBJ2-1	CASSSGPGLAGYNEQFF
15	TRBV4-1	TRBJ2-7	CASSPFLGLAHEQYF